These 2 T cell receptor beta chains came from one sample sequenced in a study of beta chain features in type 1 diabetes (dated by TCRdb to between 2017 and 2018). Library preparation employed the immunoSEQ multiplex PCR assay. The High Capacity cDNA Reverse Transcription Kit was used to reverse transcribe all of the isolated RNA, meaning that expressed TCRB transcripts were what got sequenced. The source is immuneACCESS, and TCRdb retained only in-frame sequences with V and J called. Part of the clones is not carried over; for the studies checked, unresolved V genes explain less than half of this, and the remainder is unexplained. This sample has nearly 350,000 clones in its table, and approximately 9.7% of those were observed once. Of the sample, 0.95% to 1.1% falls within the top ten clones. These receptors' targets are unknown. Overall results and qualifications from the work: In all four CD4+ subsets, TCRB CDR3 length was moderately but significantly shorter in type 1 diabetes patients.

Sequenced input: central memory CD4+ T cells from blood. These receptors came from a man aged 25-40 years with type 1 diabetes.

There are a few counts of this clone. This chain uses TRBV7-2 with TRBJ1-3, with D hard to call. The ends were cut back, 5 bases at V and 10 bases at J, with 15 bases in the middle. Germline V gene sequence: CDR1 SGHTA, CDR2 FQGNSA. This CDR3 is built from 13 residues. The CDR3 DNA reads as TGTGCCAGCAGCCCCCGGACGGGAGGGACCATATATTTT. Translation: CASSPRTGGTIYF. Full variable domain (missing parts from reference TRBV7-2 and TRBJ1-3): GAGVSQSPSNKVTEKGKDVELRCDPISGHTALYWYRQSLGQGLEFLIYFQGNSAPDKSGLPSDRFSAERTGGSVSTLTIQRTQQEDSAVYLCASSPRTGGTIYFGEGSWLTVV.

V and J are TRBV7-9 and TRBJ1-1; D remains ambiguous. The CDR3 runs 15 residues. CDR1 is SEHNR, CDR2 FQNEAQ, per germline (reference sequence). V was cut by 5 bases and J by 0 bases, with 13 bases left in between. The CDR3 is CASSPRGGMNTEAFF. The CDR3 DNA is TGTGCCAGCAGCCCCCGTGGAGGTATGAACACTGAAGCTTTCTTT.